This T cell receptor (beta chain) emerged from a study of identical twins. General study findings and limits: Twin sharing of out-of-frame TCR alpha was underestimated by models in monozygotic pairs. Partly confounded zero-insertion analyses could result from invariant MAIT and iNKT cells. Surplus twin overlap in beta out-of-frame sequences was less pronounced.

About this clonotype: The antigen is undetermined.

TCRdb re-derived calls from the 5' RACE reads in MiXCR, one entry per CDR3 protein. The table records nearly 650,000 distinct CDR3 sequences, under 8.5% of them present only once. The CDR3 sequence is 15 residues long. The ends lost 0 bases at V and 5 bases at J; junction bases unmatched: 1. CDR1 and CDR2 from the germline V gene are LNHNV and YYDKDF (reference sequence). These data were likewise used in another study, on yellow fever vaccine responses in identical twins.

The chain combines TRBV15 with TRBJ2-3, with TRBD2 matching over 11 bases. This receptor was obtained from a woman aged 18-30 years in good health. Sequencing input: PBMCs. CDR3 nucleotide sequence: TGTGCCACCAGCAGAGACACTAGCGGGGGAGATACGCAGTATTTT. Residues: CATSRDTSGGDTQYF.